The rows below give T cell receptor beta chains drawn from one sample of a study of control samples from healthy donors and cancer patients. Libraries were prepared by immunoSEQ multiplex PCR; TCRdb keeps only in-frame clonotypes and omits some of them. The sample lists about 94,000 clones, about nine tenths occurring once. The sequenced material came from blood. These receptors were taken from a woman aged 18-30 years in good health. The CDR3 runs from the conserved cysteine through the conserved F or W. The D gene is left open where the match is weak. Clone size, where shown, is once, few, many, or a class for clones that have expanded.

cdr3_length: 14; v_call: TRBV12-5; clone_size: .; d_call: .; j_call: TRBJ1-5; cdr3_aa: CASGIGGTGQPQHF; cdr3_nt: TGTGCTAGTGGTATAGGGGGAACAGGTCAGCCCCAGCATTTT
cdr3_length: 15; v_call: TRBV2; clone_size: .; d_call: TRBD1; j_call: TRBJ1-1; cdr3_aa: CASSDQGAWDTEAFF; cdr3_nt: TGTGCCAGCAGTGACCAGGGGGCATGGGACACTGAAGCTTTCTTT
cdr3_length: 14; v_call: TRBV7-2; clone_size: .; d_call: .; j_call: TRBJ2-2; cdr3_aa: CASRINRAAGELFF; cdr3_nt: TGTGCCAGCAGAATCAACAGGGCCGCCGGGGAGCTGTTTTTT
cdr3_length: 12; v_call: TRBV6-5; clone_size: .; d_call: .; j_call: TRBJ2-7; cdr3_aa: CASSPQVYEQYF; cdr3_nt: TGTGCCAGCAGTCCTCAGGTCTACGAGCAGTACTTC
cdr3_length: 13; v_call: TRBV7-8; clone_size: .; d_call: .; j_call: TRBJ1-1; cdr3_aa: CASSRTGLAEAFF; cdr3_nt: TGTGCCAGCAGCCGTACAGGGTTGGCTGAAGCTTTCTTT
cdr3_length: 15; v_call: TRBV12-5; clone_size: .; d_call: .; j_call: TRBJ2-1; cdr3_aa: CASGRGSSAYNEQFF; cdr3_nt: TGTGCTAGTGGCCGGGGGTCTAGCGCCTACAATGAGCAGTTCTTC
cdr3_length: 16; v_call: TRBV4-1; clone_size: few; d_call: .; j_call: TRBJ1-6; cdr3_aa: CASSQEPSGRSSPLHF; cdr3_nt: TGCGCCAGCAGCCAAGAGCCCAGTGGACGGAGTTCACCCCTCCACTTT
cdr3_length: 17; v_call: TRBV11-2; clone_size: .; d_call: .; j_call: TRBJ1-3; cdr3_aa: CASSLDLFKSSGNTIYF; cdr3_nt: TGTGCCAGCAGCTTAGATCTATTTAAGAGCTCTGGAAACACCATATATTTT
cdr3_length: 15; v_call: TRBV6-5; clone_size: .; d_call: TRBD1; j_call: TRBJ1-1; cdr3_aa: CASSFDRAGSTEAFF; cdr3_nt: TGTGCCAGCAGTTTCGACAGGGCGGGGAGCACTGAAGCTTTCTTT
cdr3_length: 14; v_call: TRBV11-2; clone_size: .; d_call: .; j_call: TRBJ1-1; cdr3_aa: CASSPGFLGTEAFF; cdr3_nt: TGTGCCAGCAGCCCGGGATTTCTGGGCACTGAAGCTTTCTTT
cdr3_length: 15; v_call: TRBV10-2; clone_size: .; d_call: .; j_call: TRBJ1-1; cdr3_aa: CASTHHSKSNTEAFF; cdr3_nt: TGCGCCAGCACCCATCACTCGAAGTCGAACACTGAAGCTTTCTTT
cdr3_length: 14; v_call: TRBV6-1; clone_size: .; d_call: .; j_call: TRBJ1-2; cdr3_aa: CASSESRGVYGYTF; cdr3_nt: TGTGCCAGCAGTGAAAGCCGGGGAGTGTATGGCTACACCTTC
cdr3_length: 14; v_call: TRBV27; clone_size: .; d_call: .; j_call: TRBJ1-4; cdr3_aa: CASSLWPLEGKVFF; cdr3_nt: TGTGCCAGCAGTTTATGGCCCTTGGAGGGAAAAGTGTTTTTT
cdr3_length: 14; v_call: TRBV10-2; clone_size: .; d_call: TRBD1; j_call: TRBJ1-1; cdr3_aa: CASSGNRGNTEAFF; cdr3_nt: TGCGCCAGCAGTGGGAACAGGGGTAACACTGAAGCTTTCTTT
cdr3_length: 15; v_call: TRBV19; clone_size: .; d_call: .; j_call: TRBJ1-2; cdr3_aa: CASLSSGSRFYGYTF; cdr3_nt: TGTGCCAGCCTGAGCTCAGGGAGTCGATTCTATGGCTACACCTTC
cdr3_length: 15; v_call: TRBV5-6; clone_size: .; d_call: TRBD1; j_call: TRBJ1-2; cdr3_aa: CASSPVPGQGGGYTF; cdr3_nt: TGTGCCAGCAGCCCCGTACCGGGACAGGGAGGAGGCTACACCTTC
cdr3_length: 15; v_call: TRBV3-1/TRBV3-2; clone_size: few; d_call: TRBD1; j_call: TRBJ1-1; cdr3_aa: CASSSSRQGAIEAFF; cdr3_nt: TGTGCCAGCAGCTCCTCTCGACAGGGGGCTATTGAAGCTTTCTTT
cdr3_length: 15; v_call: TRBV7-8; clone_size: once; d_call: TRBD1; j_call: TRBJ2-1; cdr3_aa: CASSIRDREEGEQFF; cdr3_nt: TGTGCCAGCAGCATAAGGGACAGGGAGGAAGGTGAGCAGTTCTTC
cdr3_length: 15; v_call: TRBV6-5; clone_size: once; d_call: .; j_call: TRBJ1-1; cdr3_aa: CASRGSGQGGTEAFF; cdr3_nt: TGTGCCAGCAGGGGTTCTGGGCAAGGGGGGACTGAAGCTTTCTTT
cdr3_length: 17; v_call: TRBV3-1/TRBV3-2; clone_size: .; d_call: TRBD2; j_call: TRBJ2-5; cdr3_aa: CASSQEGSGGASETQYF; cdr3_nt: TGTGCCAGCAGCCAAGAGGGATCCGGGGGGGCCTCGGAGACCCAGTACTTC
cdr3_length: 16; v_call: TRBV5-1; clone_size: .; d_call: .; j_call: TRBJ2-3; cdr3_aa: CASSLSGGGLLDTQYF; cdr3_nt: TGCGCCAGCAGCCTAAGTGGGGGGGGGCTGCTGGATACGCAGTATTTT
cdr3_length: 12; v_call: TRBV4-1; clone_size: .; d_call: .; j_call: TRBJ2-7; cdr3_aa: CASSQGAYEQYF; cdr3_nt: TGCGCCAGCAGCCAAGGGGCCTACGAGCAGTACTTC
cdr3_length: 13; v_call: TRBV7-9; clone_size: .; d_call: .; j_call: TRBJ1-2; cdr3_aa: CASSLAQDYGYTF; cdr3_nt: TGTGCCAGCAGCTTAGCCCAAGACTATGGCTACACCTTC
cdr3_length: 15; v_call: TRBV11-1; clone_size: .; d_call: TRBD2; j_call: TRBJ2-3; cdr3_aa: CASSSAGGPGDTQYF; cdr3_nt: TGTGCCAGCAGCTCGGCGGGGGGGCCAGGCGATACGCAGTATTTT
cdr3_length: 14; v_call: TRBV9; clone_size: .; d_call: .; j_call: TRBJ2-3; cdr3_aa: CASSVADSTDTQYF; cdr3_nt: TGTGCCAGCAGCGTAGCTGATAGCACAGATACGCAGTATTTT
cdr3_length: 16; v_call: TRBV6-5; clone_size: .; d_call: .; j_call: TRBJ1-2; cdr3_aa: CASSSLTGDAHYGYTF; cdr3_nt: TGTGCCAGCAGTTCCCTGACGGGGGACGCGCACTATGGCTACACCTTC
cdr3_length: 11; v_call: TRBV6-5; clone_size: .; d_call: .; j_call: TRBJ1-5; cdr3_aa: CASGGRPPQHF; cdr3_nt: TGTGCCAGCGGGGGGAGACCACCCCAGCATTTT
cdr3_length: 15; v_call: TRBV7-9; clone_size: .; d_call: .; j_call: TRBJ1-2; cdr3_aa: CASSLPGLTSYGYTF; cdr3_nt: TGTGCCAGCAGCCTACCGGGCCTCACATCATATGGCTACACCTTC
cdr3_length: 14; v_call: TRBV29-1; clone_size: .; d_call: TRBD2; j_call: TRBJ2-7; cdr3_aa: CSARWGGGSYEQYF; cdr3_nt: TGCAGCGCCCGTTGGGGGGGTGGCTCCTACGAGCAGTACTTC
cdr3_length: 13; v_call: TRBV3-1/TRBV3-2; clone_size: .; d_call: .; j_call: TRBJ1-2; cdr3_aa: CASSLDGIGGDTF; cdr3_nt: TGTGCCAGCAGCCTAGATGGGATAGGGGGAGACACCTTC
cdr3_length: 14; v_call: TRBV5-1; clone_size: once; d_call: .; j_call: TRBJ1-3; cdr3_aa: CASSLRGGENTIYF; cdr3_nt: TGCGCCAGCAGCTTGCGGGGTGGAGAAAACACCATATATTTT
cdr3_length: 14; v_call: TRBV9; clone_size: .; d_call: .; j_call: TRBJ2-1; cdr3_aa: CASSVEIGYNEQFF; cdr3_nt: TGTGCCAGCAGCGTAGAGATAGGGTACAATGAGCAGTTCTTC
cdr3_length: 14; v_call: TRBV6-5; clone_size: .; d_call: .; j_call: TRBJ2-7; cdr3_aa: CASSPGVDRWEQYF; cdr3_nt: TGTGCCAGCAGCCCCGGGGTGGACCGCTGGGAGCAGTACTTC
cdr3_length: 14; v_call: TRBV11-2; clone_size: .; d_call: .; j_call: TRBJ1-3; cdr3_aa: CASSLRSSGNTIYF; cdr3_nt: TGTGCCAGCAGCCTCCGGAGCTCTGGAAACACCATATATTTT
cdr3_length: 16; v_call: TRBV6-6; clone_size: .; d_call: TRBD1; j_call: TRBJ1-1; cdr3_aa: CASSTRDRGRGTEAFF; cdr3_nt: TGTGCCAGCAGTACCCGGGACAGGGGGCGAGGAACTGAAGCTTTCTTT
cdr3_length: 13; v_call: TRBV3-1/TRBV3-2; clone_size: .; d_call: .; j_call: TRBJ1-1; cdr3_aa: CASSATPNTEAFF; cdr3_nt: TGTGCCAGCAGCGCGACACCGAACACTGAAGCTTTCTTT
cdr3_length: 13; v_call: TRBV12-3/TRBV12-4; clone_size: .; d_call: .; j_call: TRBJ1-5; cdr3_aa: CASSIGTLQPQHF; cdr3_nt: TGTGCCAGCAGTATCGGGACGCTTCAGCCCCAGCATTTT